This TCR beta chain was documented in a study of T cells in localized non-small cell lung cancer. Findings and limits, study-wide: Median around 62 top-100 tumor clones were shared with paired adjacent lung.

A few counts support this clone. The antigen remains unidentified. TCRdb keeps only in-frame clones here, not all; method: immunoSEQ multiplex PCR. The repertoire holds approximately 1,500 clones, with roughly 23% as singletons. V shed 6 bases and J 2 bases; nucleotides not matched to a gene: 12. This CDR3 is 17 amino acids long. Germline V CDR1 and CDR2: MNHGY, SAAAGT. The chain uses TRBV6-8 and TRBJ2-1; 8 nucleotides agree with TRBD1. This clonotype originated in a female donor aged 60 or older with stage I squamous cell lung carcinoma. Here the sequenced sample was normal lung tissue next to the tumor, taken before any cancer treatment. For the CDR3, the DNA is TGTGCCAGCAGGGTTCCCTTGACAGGGGAGACCTACAATGAGCAGTTCTTC. It is translated as CASRVPLTGETYNEQFF.